Listed here are 6 T cell receptor beta chains from one sample, sequenced in a study of cytomegalovirus exposure and HLA in healthy donors. The PCR made use of 60 Vbeta and 13 Jbeta primers. Data came from immunoSEQ multiplex PCR; TCRdb stores just in-frame clones and leaves some out. The table records approximately 83,000 clones, around 81% of them present only once. What was sequenced was PBMCs. These receptors were collected from a man between 18 and 29 years old in good health and CMV-seronegative.

V and J are TRBV7-2 and TRBJ2-3, with 9 bases matching TRBD2. The V gene end was trimmed by 5 bases and the J gene end by 2 bases; junction bases not matched to a gene: 5. Germline V gene data show CDR1 as SGHTA and CDR2 as FQGNSA. The CDR3 contains 15 residues. CDR3 in DNA: TGTGCCAGCAGCCTACTAGCGGGCGACACAGATACGCAGTATTTT. It translates to CASSLLAGDTDTQYF.

The rearrangement uses TRBV5-6 and TRBJ2-7, with D unclear. The CDR3 consists of 15 residues. Germline CDR1 is SGHDT and CDR2 is YYEEEE. V dropped 4 bases and J dropped 2 bases, with 16 bases sitting between them. CDR3 DNA: TGTGCCAGCAGCCTGTTCGTCGACGGAGCCTACGAGCAGTACTTC. Translated: CASSLFVDGAYEQYF.

V and J are TRBV25-1 and TRBJ1-4; possible D gene TRBD1, 5 bases. CDR1 is MGHDK, CDR2 SYGVNS, per germline. The CDR3 has 15 residues. V was shortened by 4 bases and J by 2 bases, with 11 bases between the two germline ends. The CDR3 reads CASSGSGATNEKLFF. The CDR3 nucleotides are TGTGCCAGCAGTGGTAGCGGGGCGACTAATGAAAAACTGTTTTTT.

The rearrangement joins TRBV4-1 to TRBJ1-2; D perhaps matches TRBD1 (6 bases). This CDR3 spans 17 amino acids. Germline CDR1 reads MGHRA; CDR2 reads YSYEKL. Trimming removed 3 bases from V and 10 bases from J, with 27 bases in between. Written as DNA, the CDR3 is TGCGCCAGCAGCCACCATCCCCTTCAGGGAGGGGGGGGTTTCTACACCTTC. Translated, it gives CASSHHPLQGGGGFYTF.

The rearrangement links TRBV9 to TRBJ1-5; D possibly corresponds to TRBD1 (5 bases). The germline gives CDR1 SGDLS, CDR2 YYNGEE. The CDR3 has 15 residues. V was clipped by 2 bases and J by 4 bases, with 13 bases between them. CDR3 residues: CASSVSGFGNQPQHF. CDR3 nucleotides: TGTGCCAGCAGCGTTTCAGGGTTCGGAAATCAGCCCCAGCATTTT. Full variable domain (outside the CDR3, taken from reference TRBV9 and TRBJ1-5): DSGVTQTPKHLITATGQRVTLRCSPRSGDLSVYWYQQSLDQGLQFLIQYYNGEERAKGNILERFSAQQFPDLHSELNLSSLELGDSALYFCASSVSGFGNQPQHFGDGTRLSIL.

The chain recombines TRBV9 with TRBJ2-7; 11 bases agree with TRBD2. Looked up from germline, CDR1 is SGDLS and CDR2 is YYNGEE. The CDR3 consists of 15 residues. The V gene end was trimmed by 3 bases and the J gene end by 5 bases; junction bases not matched to a gene: 7. CDR3 loop: CASSEGGTSGHEQYF. The CDR3 nucleotides are TGTGCCAGCAGCGAGGGGGGGACTAGCGGACACGAGCAGTACTTC.